There are many counts of the clone carrying this T cell receptor (beta chain). Its antigen is not identified. This specimen comes from a study of T-cell reconstitution after alpha-beta-depleted transplantation in children. Study-level points and caveats: When one year had passed after transplant, most T-cell counts and diversity came from newly produced T cells.

Unique molecular identifiers tagged the TCRbeta library. TCRdb reprocessed the PCR reads with MiXCR, giving one entry per CDR3 protein. The sample holds about 160,000 distinct CDR3 sequences, around 10% seen once. CDR3 length: 13 residues. The ends were cut back, 1 base at V and 2 bases at J, with 5 bases in the middle. The V gene's germline CDR1 is MGHRA and CDR2 YSYEKL. The sequenced sample was PBMCs, obtained before TCRalphabeta/CD19-depleted stem cell transplant. The chain joins TRBV4-1 to TRBJ1-1; D remains unclear. This clonotype originated in a boy aged 2-9 years with acute myeloid leukemia, due to receive a stem cell transplant. The CDR3 is CASSQGANTEAFF. For the CDR3, the DNA is TGCGCCAGCAGCCAAGGGGCAAACACTGAAGCTTTCTTT.